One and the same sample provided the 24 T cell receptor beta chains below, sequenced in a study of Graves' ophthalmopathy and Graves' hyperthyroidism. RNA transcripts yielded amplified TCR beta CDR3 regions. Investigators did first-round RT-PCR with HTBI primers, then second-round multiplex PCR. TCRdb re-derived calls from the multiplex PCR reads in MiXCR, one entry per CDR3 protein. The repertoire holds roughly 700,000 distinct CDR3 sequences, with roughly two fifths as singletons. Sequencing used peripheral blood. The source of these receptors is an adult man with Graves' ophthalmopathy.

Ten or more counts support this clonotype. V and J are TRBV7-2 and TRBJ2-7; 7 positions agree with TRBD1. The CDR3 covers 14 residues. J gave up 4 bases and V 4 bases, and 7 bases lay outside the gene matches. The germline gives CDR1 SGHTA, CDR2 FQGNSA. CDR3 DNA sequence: TGTGCCAGCAGCTCACTCGGACAGGCTTACGAGCAGTACTTC. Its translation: CASSSLGQAYEQYF. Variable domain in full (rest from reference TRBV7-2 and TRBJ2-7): GAGVSQSPSNKVTEKGKDVELRCDPISGHTALYWYRQSLGQGLEFLIYFQGNSAPDKSGLPSDRFSAERTGGSVSTLTIQRTQQEDSAVYLCASSSLGQAYEQYFGPGTRLTVT.

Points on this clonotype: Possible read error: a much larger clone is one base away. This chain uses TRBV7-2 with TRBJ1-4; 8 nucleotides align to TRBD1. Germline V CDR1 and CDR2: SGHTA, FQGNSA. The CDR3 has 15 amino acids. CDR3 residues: CVSSYTGGSDPLLFF. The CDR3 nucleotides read TGTGTCAGCAGTTATACAGGGGGAAGCGATCCCCTTCTGTTTTTT. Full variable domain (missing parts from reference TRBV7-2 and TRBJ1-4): GAGVSQSPSNKVTEKGKDVELRCDPISGHTALYWYRQSLGQGLEFLIYFQGNSAPDKSGLPSDRFSAERTGGSVSTLTIQRTQQEDSAVYLCVSSYTGGSDPLLFFGSGTQLSVL.

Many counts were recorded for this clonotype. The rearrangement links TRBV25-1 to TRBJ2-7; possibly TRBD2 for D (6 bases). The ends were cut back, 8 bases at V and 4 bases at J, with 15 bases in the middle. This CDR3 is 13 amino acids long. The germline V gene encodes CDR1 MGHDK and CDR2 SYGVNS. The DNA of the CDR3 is TGTGCCAGCGGGAAGGCGGGACTGTACGAGCAGTACTTC. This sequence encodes CASGKAGLYEQYF.

Here the CDR3 reads CASSPRGQGSGETQYF. The CDR3, as DNA: TGTGCCAGCAGCCCTCGTGGACAGGGGTCCGGAGAGACCCAGTACTTC. The chain employs TRBV7-9 and TRBJ2-5, with 9 bases lining up with TRBD1. CDR1 is SEHNR and CDR2 is FQNEAQ in the germline V gene (reference sequence). The CDR3 is 16 amino acids. Trimming cost V 5 bases and J 4 bases; bases outside gene matches: 11.

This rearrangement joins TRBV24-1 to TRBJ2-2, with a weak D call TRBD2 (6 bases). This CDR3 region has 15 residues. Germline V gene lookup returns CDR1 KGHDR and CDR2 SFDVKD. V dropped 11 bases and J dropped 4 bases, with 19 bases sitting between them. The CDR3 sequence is CASGSPAGPTGELFF. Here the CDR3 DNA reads TGTGCCAGCGGATCCCCGGCGGGACCCACCGGGGAGCTGTTTTTT.

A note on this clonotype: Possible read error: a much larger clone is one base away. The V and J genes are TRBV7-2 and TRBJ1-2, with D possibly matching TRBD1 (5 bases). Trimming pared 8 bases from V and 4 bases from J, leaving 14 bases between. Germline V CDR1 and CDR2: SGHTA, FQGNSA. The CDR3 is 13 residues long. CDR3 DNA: TGTGCCAGCGGACCCAGTGGGGGCTATGGCTACACCTTC. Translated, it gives CASGPSGGYGYTF.

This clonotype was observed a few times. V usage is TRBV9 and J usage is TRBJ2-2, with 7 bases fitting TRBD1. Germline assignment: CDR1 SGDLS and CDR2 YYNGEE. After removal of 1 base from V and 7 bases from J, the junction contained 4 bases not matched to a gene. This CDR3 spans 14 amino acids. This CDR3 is CASSVQGDGGELFF. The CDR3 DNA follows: TGTGCCAGCAGCGTACAGGGGGATGGCGGGGAGCTGTTTTTT.

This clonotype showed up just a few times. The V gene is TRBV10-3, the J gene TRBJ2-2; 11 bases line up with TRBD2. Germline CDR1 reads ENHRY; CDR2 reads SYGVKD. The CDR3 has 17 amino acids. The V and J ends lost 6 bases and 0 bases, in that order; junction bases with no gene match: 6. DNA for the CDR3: TGTGCCATCAGGCCGGGACTAGCGGCTTCGAACACCGGGGAGCTGTTTTTT. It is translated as CAIRPGLAASNTGELFF.

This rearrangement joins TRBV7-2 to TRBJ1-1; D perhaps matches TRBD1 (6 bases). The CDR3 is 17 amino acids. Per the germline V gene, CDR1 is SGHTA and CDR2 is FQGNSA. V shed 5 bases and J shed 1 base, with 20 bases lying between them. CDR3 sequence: CASSHHKIGTQNTEAFF. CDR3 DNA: TGTGCCAGCAGCCATCACAAAATCGGGACACAGAACACTGAAGCTTTCTTT.

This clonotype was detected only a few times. CDR3 region: CSARELAGVLETQYF. In DNA, the CDR3 is TGCAGTGCTAGGGAACTAGCGGGAGTATTGGAGACCCAGTACTTC. The chain links TRBV20-1 to TRBJ2-5; TRBD2 matches 11 bases. CDR1 and CDR2 from the germline V gene are DFQATT and SNEGSKA (reference sequence). The J segment lost 5 bases and the V segment lost 3 bases, leaving 8 bases of the junction unmatched. The CDR3 covers 15 residues.

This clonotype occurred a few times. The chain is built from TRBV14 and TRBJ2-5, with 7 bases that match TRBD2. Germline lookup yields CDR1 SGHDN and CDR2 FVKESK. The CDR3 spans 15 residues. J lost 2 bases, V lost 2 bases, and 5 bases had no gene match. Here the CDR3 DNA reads TGTGCCAGCAGCCAACCTAGCGGAAGACAAGAGACCCAGTACTTC. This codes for CASSQPSGRQETQYF.

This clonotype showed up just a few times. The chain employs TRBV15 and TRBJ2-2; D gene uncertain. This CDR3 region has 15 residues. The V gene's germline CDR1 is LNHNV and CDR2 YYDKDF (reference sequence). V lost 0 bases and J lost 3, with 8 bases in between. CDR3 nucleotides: TGTGCCACCAGCAGAGAGGGAATAGACACCGGGGAGCTGTTTTTT. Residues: CATSREGIDTGELFF. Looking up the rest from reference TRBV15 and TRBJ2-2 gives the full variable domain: DAMVIQNPRYQVTQFGKPVTLSCSQTLNHNVMYWYQQKSSQAPKLLFHYYDKDFNNEADTPDNFQSRRPNTSFCFLDIRSPGLGDTAMYLCATSREGIDTGELFFGEGSRLTVL.

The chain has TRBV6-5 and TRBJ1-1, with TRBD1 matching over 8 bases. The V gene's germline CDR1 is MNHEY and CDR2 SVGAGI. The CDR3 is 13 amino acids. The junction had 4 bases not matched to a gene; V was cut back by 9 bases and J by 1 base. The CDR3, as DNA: TGTGCCAGGGACAGGGCGGAGAACACTGAAGCTTTCTTT. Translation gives CARDRAENTEAFF.

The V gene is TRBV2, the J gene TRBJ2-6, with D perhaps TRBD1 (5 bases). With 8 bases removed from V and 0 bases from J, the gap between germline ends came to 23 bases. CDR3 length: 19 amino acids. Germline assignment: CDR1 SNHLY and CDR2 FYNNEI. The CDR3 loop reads CASSLVQSTAHSGANVLTF. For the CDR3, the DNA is TGTGCCAGCTCACTTGTTCAGTCGACAGCGCACTCTGGGGCCAACGTCCTGACTTTC.

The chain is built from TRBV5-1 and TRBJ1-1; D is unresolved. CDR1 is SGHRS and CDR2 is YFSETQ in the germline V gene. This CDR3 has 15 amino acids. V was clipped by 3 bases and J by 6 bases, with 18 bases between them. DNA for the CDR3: TGCGCCAGCAGCTATATCGGGCCGACCGTATCTGAAGCTTTCTTT. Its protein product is CASSYIGPTVSEAFF.

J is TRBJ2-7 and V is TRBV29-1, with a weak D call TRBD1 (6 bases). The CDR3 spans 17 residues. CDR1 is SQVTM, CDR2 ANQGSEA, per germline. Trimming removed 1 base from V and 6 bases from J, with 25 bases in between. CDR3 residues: CSVEGIVGGYRVREQYF. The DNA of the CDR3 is TGCAGCGTTGAAGGGATAGTAGGGGGTTACAGGGTCCGCGAGCAGTACTTC.

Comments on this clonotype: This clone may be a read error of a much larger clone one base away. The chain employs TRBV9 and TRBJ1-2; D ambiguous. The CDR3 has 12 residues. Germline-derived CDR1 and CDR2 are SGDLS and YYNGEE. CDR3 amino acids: CARSGGLGGYTF. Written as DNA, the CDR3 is TGTGCCCGCAGTGGCGGTCTCGGGGGCTACACCTTC.

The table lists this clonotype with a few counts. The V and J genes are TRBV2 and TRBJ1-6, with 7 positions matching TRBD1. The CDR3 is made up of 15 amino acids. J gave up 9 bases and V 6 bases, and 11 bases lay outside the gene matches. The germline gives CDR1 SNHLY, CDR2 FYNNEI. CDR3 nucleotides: TGTGCCAGCAGCCCTAAGGGGGCAGGGTTTTCACCCCTCCACTTT. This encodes CASSPKGAGFSPLHF. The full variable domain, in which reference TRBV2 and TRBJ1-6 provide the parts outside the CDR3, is EPEVTQTPSHQVTQMGQEVILRCVPISNHLYFYWYRQILGQKVEFLVSFYNNEISEKSEIFDDQFSVERPDGSNFTLKIRSTKLEDSAMYFCASSPKGAGFSPLHFGNGTRLTVT.

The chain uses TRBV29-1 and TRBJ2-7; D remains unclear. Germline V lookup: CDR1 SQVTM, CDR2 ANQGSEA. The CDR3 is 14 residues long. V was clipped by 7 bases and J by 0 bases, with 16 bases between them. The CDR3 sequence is CSAIQTLYSYEQYF. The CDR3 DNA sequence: TGCAGCGCCATTCAGACGCTTTACTCCTACGAGCAGTACTTC.

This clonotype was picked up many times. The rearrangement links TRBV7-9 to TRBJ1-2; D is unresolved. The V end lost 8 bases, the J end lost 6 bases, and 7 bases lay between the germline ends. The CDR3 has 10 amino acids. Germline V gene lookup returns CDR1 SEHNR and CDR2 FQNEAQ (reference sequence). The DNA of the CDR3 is TGTGCCAGCGGGCAAAATGGCTACACCTTC. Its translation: CASGQNGYTF.

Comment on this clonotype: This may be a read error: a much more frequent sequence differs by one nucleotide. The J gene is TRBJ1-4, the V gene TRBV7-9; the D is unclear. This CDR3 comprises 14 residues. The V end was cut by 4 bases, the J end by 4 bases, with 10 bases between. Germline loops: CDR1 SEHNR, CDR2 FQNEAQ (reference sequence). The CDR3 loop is CASSSQWDNEKLFF. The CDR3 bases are TGTGCCAGCAGCTCCCAGTGGGATAATGAAAAACTGTTTTTT. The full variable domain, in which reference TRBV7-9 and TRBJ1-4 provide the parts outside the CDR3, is DTGVSQNPRHKITKRGQNVTFRCDPISEHNRLYWYRQTLGQGPEFLTYFQNEAQLEKSRLLSDRFSAERPKGSFSTLEIQRTEQGDSAMYLCASSSQWDNEKLFFGSGTQLSVL.

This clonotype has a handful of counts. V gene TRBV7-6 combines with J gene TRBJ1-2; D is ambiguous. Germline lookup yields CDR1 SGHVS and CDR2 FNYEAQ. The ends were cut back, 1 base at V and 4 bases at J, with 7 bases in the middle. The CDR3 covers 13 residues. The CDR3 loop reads CASSLEFGYGYTF. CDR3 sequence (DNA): TGTGCCAGCAGCTTAGAATTCGGCTATGGCTACACCTTC.

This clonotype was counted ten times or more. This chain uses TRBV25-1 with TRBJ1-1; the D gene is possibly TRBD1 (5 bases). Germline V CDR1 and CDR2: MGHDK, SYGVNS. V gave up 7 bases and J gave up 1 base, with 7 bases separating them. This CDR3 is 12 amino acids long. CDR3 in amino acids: CASTGGNTEAFF. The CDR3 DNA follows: TGTGCCAGCACTGGGGGGAACACTGAAGCTTTCTTT. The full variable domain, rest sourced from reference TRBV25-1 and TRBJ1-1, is EADIYQTPRYLVIGTGKKITLECSQTMGHDKMYWYQQDPGMELHLIHYSYGVNSTEKGDLSSESTVSRIRTEHFPLTLESARPSHTSQYLCASTGGNTEAFFGQGTRLTVV.

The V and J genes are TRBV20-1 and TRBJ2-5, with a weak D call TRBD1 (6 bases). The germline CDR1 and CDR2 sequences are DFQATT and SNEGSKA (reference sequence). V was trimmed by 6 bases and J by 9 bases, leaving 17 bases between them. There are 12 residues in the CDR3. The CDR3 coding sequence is TGCAGTGCCCATGACAGGAATCAGCCCCAGTACTTC. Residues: CSAHDRNQPQYF.